Described below is a single TCR beta chain sequence and its context. The data stem from a study of T-cell reconstitution after alpha-beta-depleted transplantation in children. Unique molecular identifiers were incorporated into the prepared TCRbeta library. TCRdb reprocessed the PCR reads via MiXCR and lists one record per CDR3 protein. The sample contains 900,000 or so distinct CDR3 sequences, 16% of which appear only once. The CDR3 is 13 amino acids. In germline, CDR1 is SGHDT, CDR2 YYEEEE. V lost 2 bases and J 7 bases, leaving 13 bases between the germline ends. The chain couples TRBV5-6 to TRBJ2-7; unclear D gene. The starting material was PBMCs, mostly from graft donor cells, obtained 360 days after TCRalphabeta/CD19-depleted stem cell transplant. This receptor was identified in a male patient aged 10-17 years who had a stem cell transplant for acute lymphoblastic leukemia, so the T cells may come from the graft donor. Written as DNA, the CDR3 is TGTGCCAGCAGCTTAGGAGTTTTTAGAGAGCAGTACTTC. Translation: CASSLGVFREQYF.